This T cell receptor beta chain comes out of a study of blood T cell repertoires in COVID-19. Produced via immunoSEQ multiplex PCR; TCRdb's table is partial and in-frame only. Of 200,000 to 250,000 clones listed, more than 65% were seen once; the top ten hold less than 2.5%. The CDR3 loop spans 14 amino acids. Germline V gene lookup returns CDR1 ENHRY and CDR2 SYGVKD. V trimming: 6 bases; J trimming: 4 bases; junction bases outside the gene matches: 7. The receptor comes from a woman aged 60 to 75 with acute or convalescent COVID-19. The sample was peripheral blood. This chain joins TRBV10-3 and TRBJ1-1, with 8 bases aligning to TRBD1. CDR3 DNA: TGTGCCATCAGCGAAAAGGACAGGGCCACTGAAGCTTTCTTT. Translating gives CAISEKDRATEAFF.